These 16 T cell receptor beta chains share one sample of origin, sequenced in a study of OX40 agonist ivuxolimab in advanced cancers. Data came from immunoSEQ multiplex PCR; TCRdb stores just in-frame clones and leaves some out. The sample records tens of thousands of clones, 80% to 90% being singletons. The material was CD4+ or CD8+ T cells sorted from blood, obtained in a trial of the OX40 agonist ivuxolimab. Source of these receptors: an adult with an advanced solid tumor such as melanoma, head and neck, liver or kidney cancer.

J is TRBJ1-5 and V is TRBV5-6; 10 positions agree with TRBD1. CDR1 is SGHDT and CDR2 is YYEEEE in the germline V gene. The CDR3 is made up of 18 amino acids. V was clipped by 1 base and J by 5 bases; unmatched bases: 12. The CDR3 DNA follows: TGTGCCAGCAGCTTGACGACGGGACAGGGGCCAGAGGATCAGCCCCAGCATTTT. It is translated as CASSLTTGQGPEDQPQHF.

V is TRBV6-1 and J is TRBJ1-1, with a tentative D call TRBD1 (6 bases). The CDR3 covers 16 residues. The V end lost 2 bases, the J end lost 5 bases, and 18 bases lay between the germline ends. Germline V gene sequence: CDR1 MNHNS, CDR2 SASEGT. The CDR3 nucleotides read TGTGCCAGCAGTGAATCGAGGGGGGTGGGTTTAACTGAAGCTTTCTTT. Translated, it gives CASSESRGVGLTEAFF.

This chain joins TRBV7-3 and TRBJ2-1; 11 nucleotides line up with TRBD2. The ends lost 2 bases at V and 4 bases at J; junction bases unmatched: 4. This CDR3 comprises 16 residues. In germline, CDR1 is SGHTA, CDR2 FQGTGA. CDR3 region: CASSLSGTSGYNEQFF. CDR3 DNA sequence: TGTGCCAGCAGCTTATCTGGGACTAGCGGATACAATGAGCAGTTCTTC.

V usage is TRBV5-1 and J usage is TRBJ1-1; 7 bases map to TRBD1. J gave up 5 bases and V 4 bases, and 8 bases lay outside the gene matches. In germline, CDR1 is SGHRS, CDR2 YFSETQ. This CDR3 contains 14 residues. The CDR3 here is CASSLGTVGTEAFF. CDR3 coding DNA: TGCGCCAGCAGCCTCGGGACAGTGGGAACTGAAGCTTTCTTT. Drawing the rest from reference TRBV5-1 and TRBJ1-1, the complete variable domain is KAGVTQTPRYLIKTRGQQVTLSCSPISGHRSVSWYQQTPGQGLQFLFEYFSETQRNKGNFPGRFSGRQFSNSRSEMNVSTLELGDSALYLCASSLGTVGTEAFFGQGTRLTVV.

The chain has TRBV7-3 and TRBJ1-1, with D unclear. The V gene's germline CDR1 is SGHTA and CDR2 FQGTGA. This CDR3 spans 10 amino acids. The V end was cut by 2 bases, the J end by 6 bases, with 1 base between. The CDR3 spells CASSLPEAFF. CDR3 sequence (DNA): TGTGCCAGCAGCTTACCTGAAGCTTTCTTT.

The chain employs TRBV7-9 and TRBJ1-2; D is ambiguous. The V and J ends lost 5 bases and 5 bases respectively, with 9 bases between them. Germline V gives CDR1 SEHNR, CDR2 FQNEAQ (reference sequence). The CDR3 spans 12 residues. The CDR3 is CASSETGYGYTF. CDR3 sequence (DNA): TGTGCCAGCAGCGAAACTGGGTATGGCTACACCTTC.

This clone came up a few times. The CDR3 DNA follows: TGTGCCACCAGCCAGGATAGCAATCAGCCCCAGCATTTT. Translation gives CATSQDSNQPQHF. The chain uses TRBV15 and TRBJ1-5, with D hard to call. The V gene's germline CDR1 is LNHNV and CDR2 YYDKDF (reference sequence). Trimming took off 5 bases at V and 0 bases at J, with 5 bases between the two ends. This CDR3 region has 13 residues.

Points on this clone: Other DNA sequences in this specimen translate into the identical CDR3. Here the CDR3 reads CASSLGGGNQPQHF. CDR3 sequence (DNA): TGTGCCAGCAGCTTAGGAGGCGGCAATCAGCCCCAGCATTTT. The chain recombines TRBV7-2 with TRBJ1-5; D is uncertain. V was shortened by 1 base and J by 2 bases, with 6 bases between the two germline ends. This CDR3 comprises 14 residues. Germline loops: CDR1 SGHTA, CDR2 FQGNSA. The full variable domain, its missing parts supplied by reference TRBV7-2 and TRBJ1-5, is GAGVSQSPSNKVTEKGKDVELRCDPISGHTALYWYRQSLGQGLEFLIYFQGNSAPDKSGLPSDRFSAERTGGSVSTLTIQRTQQEDSAVYLCASSLGGGNQPQHFGDGTRLSIL.

The chain couples TRBV5-6 to TRBJ1-2; D possibly corresponds to TRBD1 (6 bases). The length of the CDR3 is 16 residues. Germline values: CDR1 SGHDT, CDR2 YYEEEE. The V end lost 5 bases, the J end lost 2 bases, and 19 bases lay between the germline ends. CDR3 in DNA: TGTGCCAGCAGTGCGACCGGGGGCCGGAGAAACTATGGCTACACCTTC. Translating gives CASSATGGRRNYGYTF.

The genes are TRBV19 and TRBJ1-5; 10 nucleotides align to TRBD1. Trimming at V came to 9 bases and at J to 8 bases, leaving 13 bases not matched to a gene. Germline assignment: CDR1 LNHDA and CDR2 SQIVND (reference sequence). The CDR3 covers 15 residues. The DNA of the CDR3 is TGTGCCAGCCATCCGGGACAGGGGCTTGGAGAGCCCCAGCATTTT. Its translation is CASHPGQGLGEPQHF.

The V and J genes are TRBV28 and TRBJ2-4; no clear D. The CDR3 length is 12 residues. V was clipped by 2 bases and J by 7 bases, with 6 bases between them. Germline V gene lookup returns CDR1 MDHEN and CDR2 SYDVKM. The CDR3 bases are TGTGCCAGCAGTTTAGCCGGGAACATTCAGTACTTC. It yields the protein CASSLAGNIQYF.

The V and J genes are TRBV5-4 and TRBJ2-2; D possibly uses TRBD1 or TRBD2 (5 bases each). The ends were cut back, 3 bases at V and 0 bases at J, with 9 bases in the middle. The germline gives CDR1 SGHNT, CDR2 YYREEE (reference sequence). CDR3 size: 15 residues. The CDR3 DNA reads as TGTGCCAGCAGCTCGGGACCACCGAACACCGGGGAGCTGTTTTTT. The encoded protein is CASSSGPPNTGELFF.

The chain links TRBV6-5 to TRBJ1-4; possibly TRBD1 for D (5 bases). CDR1 is MNHEY, CDR2 SVGAGI, per germline. Trimming cost V 4 bases and J 4 bases, with 16 bases left between them. This CDR3 has 16 amino acids. DNA of the CDR3: TGTGCCAGCAGTTCGGACGCCGCCGGGGGTAATGAAAAACTGTTTTTT. Translated: CASSSDAAGGNEKLFF.

The gene calls are TRBV9 and TRBJ2-7; perhaps TRBD2 as D (6 bases). Germline CDR1 and CDR2: SGDLS and YYNGEE. CDR3 length: 14 residues. Between the trimmed V and J ends, which lost 2 bases and 2 bases, there was a span of 11 bases. CDR3 protein: CASSVRSGAYEQYF. As DNA, the CDR3 is TGTGCCAGCAGCGTCCGGTCGGGAGCCTACGAGCAGTACTTC.

Here the CDR3 reads CASSGGTGWDEKLFF. The CDR3 DNA sequence: TGTGCCAGCAGTGGGGGGACAGGGTGGGATGAAAAACTGTTTTTT. This chain links TRBV27 with TRBJ1-4; 9 bases agree with TRBD1. The CDR3 spans 15 residues. The V segment lost 5 bases and the J segment 6 bases; nucleotides outside the gene matches: 7. The V gene's germline CDR1 is MNHEY and CDR2 SMNVEV (reference sequence).

The CDR3 loop is CATSRRSSTDTQYF. CDR3 bases: TGTGCCACCAGCAGACGGTCCAGCACAGATACGCAGTATTTT. The V gene is TRBV15, the J gene TRBJ2-3; D uncertain. Germline V gene lookup returns CDR1 LNHNV and CDR2 YYDKDF (reference sequence). Trimming left V 2 bases short and J 0 bases short, with 6 bases between. The CDR3 contains 14 residues. The whole variable domain, filled in from reference TRBV15 and TRBJ2-3, reads DAMVIQNPRYQVTQFGKPVTLSCSQTLNHNVMYWYQQKSSQAPKLLFHYYDKDFNNEADTPDNFQSRRPNTSFCFLDIRSPGLGDTAMYLCATSRRSSTDTQYFGPGTRLTVL.